Listed below are T cell receptor beta chains from one sample, sequenced in a study of blood T cell repertoires in COVID-19. Generated by immunoSEQ multiplex PCR, the TCRdb table keeps only in-frame clones and is missing some. The sample yields 150,000 to 200,000 clones, 84% seen once. Sample: peripheral blood. The source is a human donor in a cohort sampled during active COVID-19. Both conserved end residues are part of each CDR3. The order of the fields is clone size, D gene, J gene, V gene, CDR3 DNA, CDR3 protein. D genes are given only for firm matches. Size tells how often a clone was seen (once, few, many) or the class of an expanded clone, and some rows leave it out.

NA | TRBD2 | TRBJ2-3 | TRBV19 | TGTGCCAGTAAGACTAGCGGGGGCACAGATACGCAGTATTTT | CASKTSGGTDTQYF
NA | TRBD2 | TRBJ2-2 | TRBV6-6 | TGTGCCAGCACCCGGGGAGGGGTTGGCACCGGGGAGCTGTTTTTT | CASTRGGVGTGELFF
NA | TRBD2 | TRBJ2-7 | TRBV9 | TGTGCCAGCAGCGTAGCTAGCCTAGCGGGGGTGTACGAGCAGTACTTC | CASSVASLAGVYEQYF
NA | NA | TRBJ2-7 | TRBV19 | TGTGCCAGCAGAGACAGTGTGCGACACTACGAGCAGTACTTC | CASRDSVRHYEQYF
NA | NA | TRBJ2-7 | TRBV25-1 | TGTGCCAGCAGTGCGGCAGGGCGCGACGAGCAGTACTTC | CASSAAGRDEQYF
NA | TRBD1 | TRBJ2-5 | TRBV10-3 | TGTGCCATCAGTGGCGTGCACCTCTCAGGGGGCGCGGAGACCCAGTACTTC | CAISGVHLSGGAETQYF
NA | TRBD1 | TRBJ2-5 | TRBV5-1 | TGCGCCAGCAGCCCAGGGGACAGTAAACAAGAGACCCAGTACTTC | CASSPGDSKQETQYF
once | NA | TRBJ1-2 | TRBV20-1 | TGCAGTGCTAGTTTGGGTACGGGGGATCCTCACTATGGCTACACCTTC | CSASLGTGDPHYGYTF
NA | TRBD1 | TRBJ1-2 | TRBV9 | TGTGCCAGCAGCGTCCGGGACAGCTATGGCTACACCTTC | CASSVRDSYGYTF
few | NA | TRBJ1-1 | TRBV30 | TGTGCCTGGAGATCGGGAACAGGGAAGACTTTCTTT | CAWRSGTGKTFF
NA | NA | TRBJ1-2 | TRBV7-8 | TGTGCCAGCAGCCCGGGAGTCCGATTGGACTATGGCTACACCTTC | CASSPGVRLDYGYTF
NA | TRBD1 | TRBJ1-2 | TRBV9 | TGTGCCAGCAGCGTAGGACAGGGGATCGGGTATGGCTACACCTTC | CASSVGQGIGYGYTF
once | TRBD1 | TRBJ1-5 | TRBV2 | TGTGCCAGCAGTGCGACAGGGTTCAATCAGCCCCAGCATTTT | CASSATGFNQPQHF
NA | NA | TRBJ2-7 | TRBV5-4 | TGTGCCAGCAGCTTGGGCAGCTCCTACGAGCAGTACTTC | CASSLGSSYEQYF
NA | NA | TRBJ2-7 | TRBV6-2/TRBV6-3 | TGTGCCAGCAGTTACAGGACAGAAAAAAACGAGCAGTACTTC | CASSYRTEKNEQYF
NA | NA | TRBJ2-5 | TRBV5-6 | TGTGCCAGCAGCAGAAGGGGGCAAGAGACCCAGTACTTC | CASSRRGQETQYF
NA | TRBD2 | TRBJ2-7 | TRBV5-4 | TGTGCCAGCAGCTCAACTAGCGGGGGGCCTTACGAGCAGTACTTC | CASSSTSGGPYEQYF
NA | TRBD1 | TRBJ1-6 | TRBV7-8 | TGTGCCAGCAGCCTACAGGGGGGATCGGATAATTCACCCCTCCACTTT | CASSLQGGSDNSPLHF
NA | NA | TRBJ2-1 | TRBV11-3 | TGTGCCAGCAGCTTAGGAGAAGACAATGAGCAGTTCTTC | CASSLGEDNEQFF
NA | TRBD1 | TRBJ1-1 | TRBV19 | TGTGCCAGTAGAACGGACAGGGTGGGGACTGAAGCTTTCTTT | CASRTDRVGTEAFF
NA | TRBD1 | TRBJ1-5 | TRBV6-5 | TGTGCCAGCAGGCTGACAGGGGGCGCGGATCAGCCCCAGCATTTT | CASRLTGGADQPQHF
NA | NA | TRBJ1-4 | TRBV30 | TGTGCCTGGAGTCCGCCCGTTATGGTTCGGGAAAAACTGTTTTTT | CAWSPPVMVREKLFF
NA | TRBD2 | TRBJ2-5 | TRBV27 | TGTGCCAGCAGTTTACCGGGTAGCGGGGGCGACCAAGAGACCCAGTACTTC | CASSLPGSGGDQETQYF
NA | TRBD2 | TRBJ2-7 | TRBV19 | TGTGCCAGTAGTCCCCTAGCGGGGGCGTCCTACGAGCAGTACTTC | CASSPLAGASYEQYF